Each of the 21 T cell receptor beta chains below was sequenced from the same sample in a study of cytomegalovirus exposure and HLA in healthy donors. Primers included in the PCR were 60 Vbeta and 13 Jbeta primers. TCRdb's table, derived via immunoSEQ multiplex PCR, lists solely in-frame clones and lacks some. The top ten hold roughly 0.24% of the sample, which has over 150,000 clones, about 90% seen once. Sequenced: PBMCs. The receptors originated from a girl younger than two in good health and CMV-seronegative.

As DNA, the CDR3 is TGCGCCAGCAGGGGCGGGGCCCCACTCCAAAACATTCAGTACTTC. It specifies CASRGGAPLQNIQYF. The J gene is TRBJ2-4, the V gene TRBV4-3, with D possibly matching TRBD2 (6 bases). The CDR3 totals 15 residues. V was clipped by 6 bases and J by 5 bases, with 17 bases between them. Germline V CDR1 and CDR2: LGHNA, YSLEER.

The chain couples TRBV4-3 to TRBJ2-5; TRBD2 matches at 9 bases. There are 18 residues in the CDR3. Germline V gives CDR1 LGHNA, CDR2 YSLEER. V gave up 1 base and J gave up 2 bases; unmatched junction bases: 11. This chain's CDR3 is CASSQGFPASGTQETQYF. Here the CDR3 DNA reads TGCGCCAGCAGCCAAGGGTTCCCGGCTAGCGGGACACAAGAGACCCAGTACTTC.

The chain is built from TRBV5-4 and TRBJ2-7, with 9 bases lining up with TRBD2. Trimming cost V 2 bases and J 9 bases; bases outside gene matches: 9. The CDR3 totals 14 residues. The germline gives CDR1 SGHNT, CDR2 YYREEE (reference sequence). Here the CDR3 reads CASSFESGGTRQYF. Here the CDR3 DNA reads TGTGCCAGCAGCTTCGAAAGCGGGGGGACACGGCAGTACTTC.

This chain uses TRBV4-2 with TRBJ2-7, with D possibly TRBD2 on 6 matching bases. V was clipped by 1 base and J by 0 bases, with 13 bases between them. CDR3 length: 16 amino acids. Germline loops: CDR1 LGHNA, CDR2 YNFKEQ. This chain's CDR3 is CASSQGESGLSYEQYF. DNA of the CDR3: TGTGCCAGCAGCCAAGGCGAGTCGGGACTCTCCTACGAGCAGTACTTC.

The chain links TRBV29-1 to TRBJ1-1; 8 bases match TRBD1. The CDR3 spans 13 residues. V trimming: 7 bases; J trimming: 3 bases; junction bases outside the gene matches: 7. The germline CDR1 and CDR2 sequences are SQVTM and ANQGSEA. CDR3 sequence: CSAGQGRDTEAFF. The CDR3, as DNA: TGCAGCGCTGGACAGGGCCGAGACACTGAAGCTTTCTTT.

V gene TRBV2 combines with J gene TRBJ1-2; 7 bases match TRBD1. This CDR3 comprises 12 residues. With 6 bases clipped from V and 5 bases from J, the junction kept 3 bases outside the gene matches. CDR1 SNHLY and CDR2 FYNNEI come from the germline V gene. CDR3 sequence reads: CASRNRGYGYTF. The CDR3 DNA reads as TGTGCCAGCAGGAACAGGGGATATGGCTACACCTTC.

This chain connects TRBV29-1 to TRBJ2-7, with D perhaps TRBD1 (7 bases). The CDR3 runs to 14 residues. V was pared by 6 bases and J by 3 bases, with 18 bases between. The V gene's germline CDR1 is SQVTM and CDR2 ANQGSEA. The CDR3 loop is CSVGGTAAIYEQYF. CDR3 bases: TGCAGCGTGGGCGGGACAGCCGCCATCTACGAGCAGTACTTC.

The rearrangement joins TRBV16 to TRBJ2-1, with TRBD2 matching 11 bases. Germline loops: CDR1 KGHSY, CDR2 FQNENV. This CDR3 has 15 amino acids. Trimming took 4 bases from V and 2 from J; bases not matched to a gene: 1. CDR3 in DNA: TGTGCCAGCAGCCTACTAGCGGGGGCCTACAATGAGCAGTTCTTC. Translated: CASSLLAGAYNEQFF. Full variable domain (missing parts from reference TRBV16 and TRBJ2-1): GEEVAQTPKHLVRGEGQKAKLYCAPIKGHSYVFWYQQVLKNEFKFLISFQNENVFDETGMPKERFSAKCLPNSPCSLEIQATKLEDSAVYFCASSLLAGAYNEQFFGPGTRLTVL.

The chain links TRBV6-1 to TRBJ2-1; 11 bases match TRBD1. The CDR3 spans 15 residues. With V trimmed by 1 base and J by 7 bases, 3 bases remained unmatched. The germline CDR1 and CDR2 sequences are MNHNS and SASEGT. The CDR3 nucleotides are TGTGCCAGCAGTGAAGGGACAGGGGGCGCAAATGAGCAGTTCTTC. This translates into CASSEGTGGANEQFF.

This clone was seen once. The rearrangement uses TRBV5-4 and TRBJ1-2; 7 nucleotides line up with TRBD1. Germline-derived CDR1 and CDR2 are SGHNT and YYREEE (reference sequence). The CDR3 consists of 13 residues. V was clipped by 4 bases and J by 7 bases; unmatched bases: 7. The DNA of the CDR3 is TGTGCCAGCAGCGGAAGGGGGCAGGGTGGCTACACCTTC. As protein: CASSGRGQGGYTF.

V and J are TRBV5-4 and TRBJ1-2; D unclear. The V end lost 5 bases, the J end lost 1 base, and 15 bases lay between the germline ends. CDR1 SGHNT and CDR2 YYREEE come from the germline V gene (reference sequence). The CDR3 totals 15 residues. The CDR3 coding sequence is TGTGCCAGCAGTCTAGACGGAACCTTTAACTATGGCTACACCTTC. Translated, it gives CASSLDGTFNYGYTF.

CDR3 protein: CARGGEHGYTF. CDR3 coding DNA: TGCGCCAGGGGGGGGGAGCACGGCTACACCTTC. The genes are TRBV10-1 and TRBJ1-2, with D tentatively TRBD1 (5 bases). Germline V gene lookup returns CDR1 WNHNN and CDR2 SYGVQD (reference sequence). This CDR3 spans 11 amino acids. V was cut by 9 bases and J by 8 bases, with 13 bases left in between.

The rearrangement joins TRBV2 to TRBJ1-2, with a tentative D call TRBD1 (6 bases). V was cut by 6 bases and J by 2 bases, with 13 bases left in between. The CDR3 is 14 amino acids. Germline V gives CDR1 SNHLY, CDR2 FYNNEI. Here the CDR3 DNA reads TGTGCCAGCAGCAGGGGACACCCGAACTATGGCTACACCTTC. Translating it yields CASSRGHPNYGYTF.

V and J are TRBV9 and TRBJ2-1, with D possibly being TRBD2 (5 bases). Germline values: CDR1 SGDLS, CDR2 YYNGEE. The CDR3 runs 15 residues. V was shortened by 0 bases and J by 3 bases, with 10 bases between the two germline ends. CDR3 amino acids: CASSVGVAGYNEQFF. In nucleotides, the CDR3 is TGTGCCAGCAGCGTAGGTGTCGCGGGCTACAATGAGCAGTTCTTC.

CDR3 nucleotide sequence: TGTGCCAGCAGCTCCCATCGGGATACGCAGTATTTT. Protein product: CASSSHRDTQYF. V gene TRBV11-2 combines with J gene TRBJ2-3; D uncertain. Germline V gives CDR1 SGHAT, CDR2 FQNNGV. This CDR3 region has 12 residues. With 4 bases removed from V and 6 bases from J, the gap between germline ends came to 8 bases. Filled out from reference TRBV11-2 and TRBJ2-3, the complete variable domain reads EAGVAQSPRYKIIEKRQSVAFWCNPISGHATLYWYQQILGQGPKLLIQFQNNGVVDDSQLPKDRFSAERLKGVDSTLKIQPAKLEDSAVYLCASSSHRDTQYFGPGTRLTVL.

This rearrangement joins TRBV7-9 to TRBJ1-1; no reliable D call. V lost 2 bases, J lost 0 bases, and 13 bases lay in between. CDR1 and CDR2 (germline): SEHNR, FQNEAQ (reference sequence). The CDR3 sequence is 16 residues long. The CDR3 DNA is TGTGCCAGCAGCTTATCATCCGGGTCGATGAACACTGAAGCTTTCTTT. Its protein product is CASSLSSGSMNTEAFF.

The chain has TRBV7-7 and TRBJ2-7, with 7 nucleotides matching TRBD1. CDR3 size: 13 residues. The V gene end was trimmed by 1 base and the J gene end by 3 bases; junction bases not matched to a gene: 0. The germline V gene has CDR1 SSHAT and CDR2 FNYEAQ (reference sequence). DNA for the CDR3: TGTGCCAGCAGCTTAGGGACAGGCTACGAGCAGTACTTC. It encodes CASSLGTGYEQYF.

A remark on this clone: This sample includes further DNA sequences coding for the same CDR3. The rearrangement joins TRBV12-5 to TRBJ2-1; 7 nucleotides line up with TRBD1. The length of the CDR3 is 18 residues. V was pared by 2 bases and J by 0 bases, with 10 bases of the junction left unmatched. The germline V gene has CDR1 LGHNT and CDR2 FRNRAP. The CDR3 is CASGLYRGLGSSYNEQFF. The CDR3 bases are TGTGCTAGTGGTTTGTACAGGGGTCTGGGGAGCTCCTACAATGAGCAGTTCTTC.

This rearrangement joins TRBV9 to TRBJ2-3, with 9 bases lining up with TRBD2. After removal of 1 base from V and 3 bases from J, the junction contained 3 bases not matched to a gene. CDR1 and CDR2 from the germline V gene are SGDLS and YYNGEE. The CDR3 extends over 15 amino acids. CDR3 bases: TGTGCCAGCAGCGTAATAGCGGGAGCTACAGATACGCAGTATTTT. Protein: CASSVIAGATDTQYF.

CDR3 DNA: TGTGCCAGCAGCTTAGCGGAACTAGAACAAGAGACCCAGTACTTC. Amino acids: CASSLAELEQETQYF. The rearrangement links TRBV7-9 to TRBJ2-5, with D maybe TRBD2 (5 bases). In germline, CDR1 is SEHNR, CDR2 FQNEAQ (reference sequence). V was cut by 0 bases and J by 2 bases, with 10 bases left in between. CDR3 size: 15 residues.

The chain has TRBV7-6 and TRBJ2-1; 15 nucleotides match TRBD2. Germline assignment: CDR1 SGHVS and CDR2 FNYEAQ. V shed 4 bases, J shed 5 bases, and the junction held 6 bases outside the gene matches. This CDR3 comprises 17 residues. This chain's CDR3 is CASSWTSGGVNHNEQFF. The DNA for the CDR3 is TGTGCCAGCAGCTGGACTAGCGGGGGGGTCAATCACAATGAGCAGTTCTTC.